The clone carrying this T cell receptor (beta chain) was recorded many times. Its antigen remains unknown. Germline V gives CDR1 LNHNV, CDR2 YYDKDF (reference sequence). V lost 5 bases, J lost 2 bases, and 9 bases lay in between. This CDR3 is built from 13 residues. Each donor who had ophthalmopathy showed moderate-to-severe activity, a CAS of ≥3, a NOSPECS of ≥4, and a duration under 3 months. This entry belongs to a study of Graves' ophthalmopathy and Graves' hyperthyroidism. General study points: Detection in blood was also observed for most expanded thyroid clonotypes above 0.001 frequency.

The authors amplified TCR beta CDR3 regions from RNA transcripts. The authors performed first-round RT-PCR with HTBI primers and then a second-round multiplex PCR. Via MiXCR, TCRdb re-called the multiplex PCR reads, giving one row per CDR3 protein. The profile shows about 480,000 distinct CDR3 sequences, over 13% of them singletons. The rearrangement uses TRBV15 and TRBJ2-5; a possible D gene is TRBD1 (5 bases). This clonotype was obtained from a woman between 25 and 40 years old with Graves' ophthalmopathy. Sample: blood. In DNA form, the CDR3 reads TGTGCCACCAGCTCAGGGCCTCAAGAGACCCAGTACTTC. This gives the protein CATSSGPQETQYF.